This T cell receptor (beta chain) was retrieved from a study of regulatory T cells in long-lasting Graves disease. Whole-study results and caveats: Accuracy was possibly reduced by small sample size. Persistent Graves' patients possessed reduced TCR diversity relative to recently diagnosed ones. A greater number of public clonotypes (about 2,900) was shared by persistent patients than by new patients (approximately 910).

With regard to this clonotype: The antigen is undetermined.

Time point indicated: persistent/refractory GD, antithyroid drugs over 5 years with positive TRAb. RNA from PBMCs was the source of the TCR library. The CDR3 loop spans 12 amino acids. Trimming left V 0 bases short and J 7 bases short, with 9 bases between. CDR1 and CDR2 (germline): DFQATT, SNEGSKA (reference sequence). Combining iRepertoire HTBI primers with Arm-PCR of CDR3 regions, the authors built TCR beta libraries. TCRdb used MiXCR to reprocess the multiplex PCR reads, holding one entry per CDR3 protein. This sample has some 280,000 distinct CDR3 sequences, with around 20% found just once. Sequencing was performed on peripheral blood mononuclear cells (PBMCs), taken when the disease was refractory, from a patient treated with antithyroid drugs. V usage is TRBV20-1 and J usage is TRBJ2-5; tentative D call: TRBD2 (6 bases). The source of this sequence is a female donor with Graves disease. The CDR3 region is CSARDTSRTQYF. The CDR3 DNA reads TGCAGTGCTAGAGATACTAGCAGGACCCAGTACTTC.